Reported below is one T cell receptor beta chain. What it binds is not known. A second PCR, run for roughly 7 to 12 cycles, used a sample-barcoded 5' primer plus a J-beta primer mix. Via MiXCR, TCRdb re-called the 5' RACE reads, giving one row per CDR3 protein. The sample contains roughly 680,000 distinct CDR3 sequences, roughly half of which appear only once. The sample belongs to a study of blood T cells in healthy people across ages. General observations from the study: The study found more naive CD4+ cells and higher diversity in long-lived than aged donors. The lack of PBMC sorting stopped any conclusive naive versus antigen-experienced comparison.

V shed 2 bases, J shed 11 bases, and the junction held 11 bases outside the gene matches. Germline V gene lookup returns CDR1 DFQATT and CDR2 SNEGSKA (reference sequence). The CDR3 is 13 amino acids. Peripheral blood from each donor was collected in a volume of ten milliliters. Isolated per sample were at least 6 million PBMCs. The rearrangement joins TRBV20-1 to TRBJ2-5, with 7 bases lining up with TRBD2. The sequence derives from a woman aged 80 or over in good health. Source material: blood. CDR3 nucleotide sequence: TGCAGTGCTAGACGGGGGGAGGGTAGAGAGCAGTACTTC. Amino acids: CSARRGEGREQYF.